Below, one T cell receptor (beta chain) is given with its context. Patients who had autoimmune disease history or got systemic immunosuppression were left out. The sample is drawn from a study of OX40 agonist ivuxolimab in advanced cancers. About the research overall: Patients treated during dose escalation were battling hepatocellular carcinoma, melanoma, renal cell or head and neck cancer.

Profiling relied on immunoSEQ multiplex PCR, and the TCRdb table lists in-frame clones only, not all of them. The sample yields fewer than 80,000 clones, 84% seen once. Trimming stripped 4 bases from V and 4 bases from J, with 16 bases between. The CDR3 is 14 amino acids. Germline CDR1 and CDR2: SQVTM and ANQGSEA. The sequencing here drew on CD4+ or CD8+ T cells sorted from blood, taken in a trial of the OX40 agonist ivuxolimab. The sequence was obtained from an adult with an advanced solid tumor such as melanoma, head and neck, liver or kidney cancer. The rearrangement joins TRBV29-1 to TRBJ1-1; tentative D call: TRBD1 (6 bases). CDR3 DNA: TGCAGCGTTGTAGGGGGTGCGGGTAGCACTGAAGCTTTCTTT. The encoded protein is CSVVGGAGSTEAFF.